This paragraph reports one T cell receptor (beta chain). Antigen specificity is unknown. The sample belongs to a study of T cells in Graves' hyperthyroidism and ophthalmopathy. Study-wide points: Prediction of ophthalmopathy progression came a median around 6 months pre-onset.

Amplification yielded TCR beta CDR3 regions, with RNA transcripts as the source. TCR CDR3 underwent first-round RT-PCR with the HTBI primer set. TCRdb processed the multiplex PCR reads anew with MiXCR; each CDR3 protein has one entry. Among roughly 800,000 distinct CDR3 sequences listed, 38% were seen once. Stability of Graves' hyperthyroidism was defined as absent ophthalmopathy progression within 18 months. Uncontrolled infections, other autoimmune diseases, pregnancy or lactation led to exclusion of patients. Using more than 7.5 ml of fresh peripheral blood, PBMCs were prepared. Germline values: CDR1 SQVTM, CDR2 ANQGSEA. CDR3 length: 15 amino acids. V lost 3 bases, J lost 0 bases, and 9 bases lay in between.

The chain uses TRBV29-1 and TRBJ2-6, with D tentatively TRBD1 or TRBD2 (5 bases each). Sequencing input: blood. The receptor comes from a man in his late teens or twenties with Graves' hyperthyroidism. This chain's CDR3 is CSVEAGSSGANVLTF. The CDR3 coding sequence is TGCAGCGTTGAGGCAGGGAGCTCTGGGGCCAACGTCCTGACTTTC.